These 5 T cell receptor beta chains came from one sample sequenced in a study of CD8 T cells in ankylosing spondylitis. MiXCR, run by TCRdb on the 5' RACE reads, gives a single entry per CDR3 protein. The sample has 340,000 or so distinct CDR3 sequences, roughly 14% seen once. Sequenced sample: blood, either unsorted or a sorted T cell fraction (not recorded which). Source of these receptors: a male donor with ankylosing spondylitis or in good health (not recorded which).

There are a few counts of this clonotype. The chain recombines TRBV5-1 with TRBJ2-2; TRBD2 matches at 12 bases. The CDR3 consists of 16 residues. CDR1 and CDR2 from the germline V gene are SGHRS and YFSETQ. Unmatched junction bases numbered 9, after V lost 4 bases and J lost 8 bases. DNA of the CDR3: TGCGCCAGCAGCCGCTGGACTAGCGGGACACGGGGGGAGCTGTTTTTT. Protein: CASSRWTSGTRGELFF.

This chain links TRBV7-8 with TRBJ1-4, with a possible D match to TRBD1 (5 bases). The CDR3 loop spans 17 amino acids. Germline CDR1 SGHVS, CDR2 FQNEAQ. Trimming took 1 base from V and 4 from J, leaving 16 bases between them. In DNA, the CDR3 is TGTGCCAGCAGCTTAGGGCTTTTGGCGGGGGTTAATGAAAAACTGTTTTTT. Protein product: CASSLGLLAGVNEKLFF.

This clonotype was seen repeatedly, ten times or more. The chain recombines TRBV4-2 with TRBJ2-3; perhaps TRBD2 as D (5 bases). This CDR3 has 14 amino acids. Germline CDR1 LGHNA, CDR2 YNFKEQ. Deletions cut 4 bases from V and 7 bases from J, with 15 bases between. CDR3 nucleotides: TGTGCCAGCAGCCCCCAAACGGGGATGAATACGCAGTATTTT. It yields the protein CASSPQTGMNTQYF.

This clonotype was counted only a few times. The CDR3 nucleotides are TGCGCCAGCAGCGATGGGCCCTTGTACTATGGCTACACCTTC. Translated, it gives CASSDGPLYYGYTF. The chain recombines TRBV5-1 with TRBJ1-2; D unresolved. The CDR3 loop spans 14 amino acids. Germline V gene data show CDR1 as SGHRS and CDR2 as YFSETQ. Trimming stripped 4 bases from V and 3 bases from J, with 13 bases between.

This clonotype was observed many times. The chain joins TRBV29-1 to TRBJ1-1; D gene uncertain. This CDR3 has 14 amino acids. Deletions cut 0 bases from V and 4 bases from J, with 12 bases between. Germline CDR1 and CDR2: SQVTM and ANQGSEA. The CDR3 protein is CSVEDPGWGTEAFF. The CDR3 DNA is TGCAGCGTTGAAGATCCAGGATGGGGCACTGAAGCTTTCTTT.